Shown below are 25 T cell receptor beta chains from a single sample sequenced in a study of T cell responses to AZD1222 COVID-19 vaccine. Sequenced by immunoSEQ multiplex PCR; TCRdb stores in-frame clones only, minus some. The table has some 150,000 clones, 70% to 90% seen once. The sequenced sample was peripheral blood, obtained on day 0 of AZD1222 vaccination. Receptors originate from an adult in good health.

CDR3 region: CASSVSGGGSNQPQHF. Written as DNA, the CDR3 is TGTGCCAGCAGTGTAAGCGGGGGGGGTAGCAATCAGCCCCAGCATTTT. The chain uses TRBV6-1 and TRBJ1-5, with TRBD1 as a possible D gene (5 bases). CDR1 is MNHNS, CDR2 SASEGT, per germline. The length of the CDR3 is 16 residues. V gave up 4 bases and J gave up 0 bases, with 13 bases separating them.

This clone was seen just once. J is TRBJ2-5 and V is TRBV6-5; weak D call: TRBD2 (6 bases). CDR1 and CDR2 (germline): MNHEY, SVGAGI. V was trimmed by 2 bases and J by 5 bases, leaving 9 bases between them. This CDR3 is 13 amino acids long. Written as DNA, the CDR3 is TGTGCCAGCAGTTACGATGGGGGGGAGACCCAGTACTTC. Its protein product is CASSYDGGETQYF.

This chain uses TRBV11-2 with TRBJ2-7, with 9 bases identical to TRBD1. CDR1 and CDR2 (germline): SGHAT, FQNNGV. This CDR3 has 13 amino acids. Trimming removed 4 bases from V and 3 bases from J; junction bases left unmatched: 1. Here the CDR3 DNA reads TGTGCCAGCAGCTCGACAGGGGGCTACGAGCAGTACTTC. Protein sequence: CASSSTGGYEQYF.

The chain carries TRBV7-9 and TRBJ1-2, with D unresolved. The germline CDR1 and CDR2 sequences are SEHNR and FQNEAQ (reference sequence). CDR3 length: 11 amino acids. V lost 8 bases and J 6 bases, leaving 10 bases between the germline ends. For the CDR3, the DNA is TGTGCCAGCGGGCTAGGTAATGGCTACACCTTC. Translating gives CASGLGNGYTF.

This rearrangement joins TRBV11-1 to TRBJ2-1; D is possibly TRBD2 (7 bases). CDR3 length: 15 amino acids. Germline loops: CDR1 SGHAT, CDR2 FQDESV (reference sequence). Trimming cost V 2 bases and J 9 bases, with 17 bases left between them. CDR3 sequence reads: CASSLRGGAIGEQFF. In DNA form, the CDR3 reads TGTGCCAGCAGCTTACGTGGGGGGGCCATCGGTGAGCAGTTCTTC. Looking up the rest from reference TRBV11-1 and TRBJ2-1 gives the full variable domain: EAEVAQSPRYKITEKSQAVAFWCDPISGHATLYWYRQILGQGPELLVQFQDESVVDDSQLPKDRFSAERLKGVDSTLKIQPAELGDSAMYLCASSLRGGAIGEQFFGPGTRLTVL.

The chain is built from TRBV9 and TRBJ1-3, with TRBD1 matching over 7 bases. J gave up 2 bases and V 3 bases, and 5 bases lay outside the gene matches. The germline gives CDR1 SGDLS, CDR2 YYNGEE. The CDR3 covers 15 residues. This CDR3 reads CASSASGGTGNTIYF. The CDR3 region has the DNA TGTGCCAGCAGCGCTTCAGGGGGAACTGGAAACACCATATATTTT.

This clone was seen a handful of times. This rearrangement joins TRBV6-5 to TRBJ1-2; TRBD1 matches 7 bases. This CDR3 region has 14 residues. V shed 5 bases and J 0 bases; nucleotides not matched to a gene: 3. The germline V gene encodes CDR1 MNHEY and CDR2 SVGAGI. Written as DNA, the CDR3 is TGTGCCAGCAGTCCCAGGGGGGCTAACTATGGCTACACCTTC. Translation gives CASSPRGANYGYTF.

The chain carries TRBV6-5 and TRBJ1-5; D might be TRBD1 (5 bases). CDR1 and CDR2 (germline): MNHEY, SVGAGI. The V end lost 0 bases, the J end lost 4 bases, and 10 bases lay between the germline ends. The CDR3 has 15 amino acids. The CDR3 DNA is TGTGCCAGCAGTTACTCGGCAGGGAGAAATCAGCCCCAGCATTTT. It encodes CASSYSAGRNQPQHF.

The chain couples TRBV2 to TRBJ1-3, with TRBD1 as a possible D gene (6 bases). The CDR3 runs to 15 residues. The V gene lost 6 bases and the J gene lost 0 bases, with 12 bases spanning the gap. Germline V CDR1 and CDR2: SNHLY, FYNNEI. CDR3 bases: TGTGCCAGCAGCACACTACAGGGCTCTGGAAACACCATATATTTT. Its protein is CASSTLQGSGNTIYF.

V is TRBV28 and J is TRBJ2-1; no reliable D call. The CDR3 runs 13 residues. Trimming stripped 3 bases from V and 5 bases from J, with 8 bases between. CDR1 and CDR2 (germline): MDHEN, SYDVKM. The CDR3 loop reads CASSLPINNEQFF. The CDR3 bases are TGTGCCAGCAGTTTGCCGATTAACAATGAGCAGTTCTTC.

The chain links TRBV21-1 to TRBJ1-1; the table gives TRBD1 as D, unverified against the DNA. TRBV21-1 is labeled a pseudogene. This CDR3 contains 19 residues. The chain's CDR3 is CASSSDMNRGRRCGPEAFF. As DNA, the CDR3 is TGTGCCAGCAGCAGCGACATGAACAGGGGGCGCAGATGTGGGCCTGAAGCTTTCTTT.

The chain joins TRBV6-5 to TRBJ1-1; TRBD1 matches at 9 bases. This CDR3 has 15 residues. The germline CDR1 and CDR2 sequences are MNHEY and SVGAGI. After removal of 5 bases from V and 1 base from J, the junction contained 5 bases not matched to a gene. The CDR3 loop reads CASSRDRGGNTEAFF. The CDR3 nucleotides are TGTGCCAGCAGTAGAGACAGGGGGGGGAACACTGAAGCTTTCTTT.

V gene TRBV15 combines with J gene TRBJ2-1; 9 bases match TRBD1. Germline-derived CDR1 and CDR2 are LNHNV and YYDKDF (reference sequence). V shed 1 base and J 3 bases; nucleotides not matched to a gene: 4. This CDR3 spans 16 amino acids. The CDR3 DNA follows: TGTGCCACCAGCAGAGGGAGGGGACAGGGCTACAATGAGCAGTTCTTC. This codes for CATSRGRGQGYNEQFF.

The chain has TRBV7-9 and TRBJ1-4, with a possible D match to TRBD1 (6 bases). CDR3 length equals 14 residues. V lost 1 base to trimming and J lost 5 bases, with 8 bases between them. CDR1 SEHNR and CDR2 FQNEAQ come from the germline V gene (reference sequence). The chain's CDR3 is CASSLVGGNEKLFF. In DNA form, the CDR3 reads TGTGCCAGCAGCTTAGTGGGGGGCAATGAAAAACTGTTTTTT. The full variable domain, its missing parts supplied by reference TRBV7-9 and TRBJ1-4, is DTGVSQNPRHKITKRGQNVTFRCDPISEHNRLYWYRQTLGQGPEFLTYFQNEAQLEKSRLLSDRFSAERPKGSFSTLEIQRTEQGDSAMYLCASSLVGGNEKLFFGSGTQLSVL.

The rearrangement links TRBV28 to TRBJ1-3; D may be TRBD1 (6 bases). Trimming removed 1 base at V and 4 bases at J, with 17 bases between. This CDR3 is 17 amino acids long. CDR1 is MDHEN, CDR2 SYDVKM, per germline. CDR3 sequence (DNA): TGTGCCAGCAGTTTATTTTCCTCGGGGGCGCAAGGAAACACCATATATTTT. Protein: CASSLFSSGAQGNTIYF.

The rearrangement uses TRBV18 and TRBJ1-3; no definite D call. CDR3 length equals 15 residues. Germline V lookup: CDR1 KGHSH, CDR2 LQKENI. The V gene lost 3 bases and the J gene lost 0 bases, with 9 bases spanning the gap. CDR3: CASSPIQSSGNTIYF. The CDR3 DNA sequence: TGTGCCAGCTCACCGATACAGAGCTCTGGAAACACCATATATTTT.

The rearrangement uses TRBV2 and TRBJ1-2; TRBD1 is a possible D gene (5 bases). The V end lost 6 bases, the J end lost 6 bases, and 20 bases lay between the germline ends. The CDR3 consists of 15 residues. Germline loops: CDR1 SNHLY, CDR2 FYNNEI. CDR3 DNA sequence: TGTGCCAGCAGCCTAACAAGACAGAAGGTGGATGGCTACACCTTC. Protein product: CASSLTRQKVDGYTF.

The V and J genes are TRBV5-1 and TRBJ1-1, with D perhaps TRBD1 (6 bases). V shed 0 bases and J shed 6 bases, with 15 bases lying between them. CDR3 length: 15 residues. CDR1 is SGHRS, CDR2 YFSETQ, per germline. The CDR3 DNA is TGCGCCAGCAGCTTGGAGGCAGGGGTGGAGTCTGAAGCTTTCTTT. Its protein is CASSLEAGVESEAFF.

This clone was detected once. The chain employs TRBV7-9 and TRBJ1-3, with 8 nucleotides matching TRBD1. Germline V gene sequence: CDR1 SEHNR, CDR2 FQNEAQ (reference sequence). The V gene end was trimmed by 5 bases and the J gene end by 2 bases; junction bases not matched to a gene: 8. The CDR3 has 16 amino acids. This CDR3 is CASSQKRQGTGNTIYF. The DNA for the CDR3 is TGTGCCAGCAGCCAGAAACGACAGGGGACTGGAAACACCATATATTTT.

The genes are TRBV12-3 or TRBV12-4 and TRBJ1-1; the D is unclear. V lost 4 bases to trimming and J lost 2 bases, with 8 bases between them. This CDR3 spans 13 amino acids. For the CDR3, the DNA is TGTGCCAGCAGTTACTGGAGTAACACTGAAGCTTTCTTT. As protein: CASSYWSNTEAFF.

This sequence joins TRBV14 and TRBJ1-1; D uncertain. This CDR3 is built from 13 residues. The V end lost 1 base, the J end lost 11 bases, and 14 bases lay between the germline ends. The germline CDR1 and CDR2 sequences are SGHDN and FVKESK. The CDR3 DNA reads TGTGCCAGCAGCCAAGTAGGTATCGGAGCGGCTTTCTTT. Translation gives CASSQVGIGAAFF.

This chain joins TRBV5-4 and TRBJ1-1, with a tentative D call TRBD1 (5 bases). CDR1 is SGHNT, CDR2 YYREEE, per germline (reference sequence). The CDR3 extends over 16 amino acids. V was clipped by 4 bases and J by 5 bases, with 21 bases between them. The CDR3 DNA reads TGTGCCAGCAGCCCGAAAGAGGCGAGGGGAGGAACTGAAGCTTTCTTT. Encoded protein: CASSPKEARGGTEAFF.

The gene calls are TRBV6-5 and TRBJ2-2; 10 nucleotides match TRBD1. V was clipped by 6 bases and J by 4 bases; unmatched bases: 5. This CDR3 is built from 15 residues. Germline V gene sequence: CDR1 MNHEY, CDR2 SVGAGI. CDR3 residues: CASRTGGAPTGELFF. The CDR3 coding sequence is TGTGCCAGCAGGACAGGGGGCGCTCCCACCGGGGAGCTGTTTTTT.

V usage is TRBV21-1 and J usage is TRBJ2-7; TRBD1 is the table's D call, not checked against the DNA. TRBV21-1 is tagged as a pseudogene. The CDR3 has 16 residues. CDR3 region: CASSKGGGQGAYEQYF. CDR3 nucleotide sequence: TGTGCCAGCAGCAAAGGCGGGGGACAGGGGGCCTACGAGCAGTACTTC.

This CDR3 is CASSPTGSPTGELFF. CDR3 DNA: TGTGCCAGCTCACCTACAGGGAGCCCCACCGGGGAGCTGTTTTTT. The chain couples TRBV18 to TRBJ2-2; D is possibly TRBD1 (6 bases). V lost 3 bases to trimming and J lost 4 bases, with 12 bases between them. CDR3 size: 15 residues. Germline V CDR1 and CDR2: KGHSH, LQKENI.